This T cell receptor beta chain was sequenced during a study of regulatory T cells in long-lasting Graves disease. Documented time point: newly diagnosed GD, antithyroid drugs for less than 3 months. Following extraction of RNA from PBMCs, that RNA was used to make the TCR library. V shed 1 base and J shed 0 bases, with 16 bases lying between them. The CDR3 loop spans 19 amino acids. From germline, CDR1 is MGHRA and CDR2 YSYEKL. This clonotype was seen only once. iRepertoire HTBI primers and Arm-PCR of CDR3 regions built TCR beta libraries. TCRdb independently ran MiXCR on the multiplex PCR reads; one entry per CDR3 protein. The sample consists of hundreds of thousands of distinct CDR3 sequences, 15% to 20% of them appearing once. The same sample was also studied in work on T cells in Graves' hyperthyroidism and ophthalmopathy.

The rearrangement uses TRBV4-1 and TRBJ2-6; weak D call: TRBD1 (5 bases). This material consisted of peripheral blood mononuclear cells (PBMCs), taken at new diagnosis, from a patient treated with antithyroid drugs. This receptor was obtained from a young woman with Graves disease. CDR3 sequence (DNA): TGCGCCAGCAGCCAAGTGGCATGGGGCATAAGCTCTGGGGCCAACGTCCTGACTTTC. Translation: CASSQVAWGISSGANVLTF.